What follows is one T cell receptor (beta chain) and its context. This clone came up once. Its antigen is unknown. No per-base quality is available; no much larger clone lies one base away. Separate from the approximately 670-subject first cohort, the validation cohort of 95 to 150 subjects was the group to which the donors belonged. This sample is drawn from a study of cytomegalovirus exposure and HLA in healthy donors (dated by TCRdb to 2017 to 2019). Background for the entire study: A later analysis indicated that the roughly 120 validation repertoires were generated on the platform also employed for the approximately 690 repertoires of the first cohort. The study combined high-throughput TCR immunosequencing, statistical association of individual TCRs with disease status, and machine learning to predict cytomegalovirus infection status. The study aimed to test whether cataloging public T cell receptors could reveal signatures of past pathogen exposure. Besides the first cohort of hundreds of subjects, a separate validation cohort made up of 120 different subjects was used. Broader findings and caveats from the paper: All 120 or so repertoires were used to score co-occurrence in the validation cohort in a later analysis, because that analysis had no HLA typing for the cohort. Most TCR sequences were observed very rarely across donors, whereas some public TCRs were present in many individuals. In vitro tests confirmed that a few of the cytomegalovirus-associated TCR beta chains recognize cytomegalovirus antigens. The classifier was reported to diagnose cytomegalovirus status with high specificity and sensitivity in both the original cohort and the validation cohort. A later analysis found that TCRs clustered in the first cohort also tended to co-occur in the roughly 120 validation repertoires, with 90% to 95% of cluster scores above 0. In the study, 150 to 200 TCR beta chains were listed as associated with cytomegalovirus. The authors suggested that the approach could potentially be extended to other disease states and immunological phenotypes.

From its cysteine to its phenylalanine, the CDR3 spans 15 amino acids. The only DNA kept is the CDR3, 45 bases in frame from the first base. The junction carries 13 bases between V and J, which are trimmed by 4 bases and 0 bases respectively. In the germline V gene, CDR1 corresponds to SNHLY and CDR2 to FYNNEI. Library prep was done by the immunoSEQ multiplex PCR assay. As for how the authors treated the data: A statistical classification framework was built for diagnosing cytomegalovirus status from the catalog of TCR beta chain sequences. As stored in TCRdb, this immuneACCESS dataset retains in-frame rearrangements with V and J assigned. A fraction of the clones does not appear; measured against another copy, unresolved V genes explain less than half of the discrepancy, and the remainder lacks a known reason. The V and J calls and the clone size are those of that table, but D and trimming were determined from the DNA. Counted in this sample were roughly 65,000 clones; approximately 94% of them appeared once. Together, the top ten hold 4% to 5.5% of the sample.

The sequence was collected from a man between 18 and 35 years old in good health and CMV-seropositive. Specimen: PBMCs. The rearrangement joined TRBV2 to TRBJ2-7, and TRBD1 may be the D gene, going by 6 matching bases. CDR3 loop: CASSAPDRSSYEQYF. The nucleotide sequence is TGTGCCAGCAGTGCCCCAGACAGGAGCTCCTACGAGCAGTACTTC.